The next 17 T cell receptor beta chains were all read from a single sample in a study of cytotoxic CD8 clonotypes in ibrutinib-treated CLL. The assay was immunoSEQ multiplex PCR, and TCRdb's table has in-frame clones only and misses some. The repertoire holds 160,000 or so clones, with more than 75% as singletons. The specimen was PBMCs, collected after 12 months of ibrutinib treatment. Every receptor here comes from a human donor with chronic lymphocytic leukemia.

V and J are TRBV6-5 and TRBJ1-1, with D possibly matching TRBD1 (6 bases). Trimming took 10 bases from V and 6 from J, leaving 15 bases between them. This CDR3 contains 12 residues. Germline CDR1 is MNHEY and CDR2 is SVGAGI. The CDR3 spells CATTLGGAEAFF. Here the CDR3 DNA reads TGTGCCACCACTCTAGGGGGGGCTGAAGCTTTCTTT.

This clone came up once. V usage is TRBV5-6 and J usage is TRBJ1-5; 8 bases align to TRBD1. The CDR3 runs 14 residues. V shed 4 bases, J shed 6 bases, and the junction held 6 bases outside the gene matches. Per the germline V gene, CDR1 is SGHDT and CDR2 is YYEEEE. CDR3 DNA sequence: TGTGCCAGCAGCCTCCGGGACAGGAGTCAGCCCCAGCATTTT. Its protein product is CASSLRDRSQPQHF.

In its sample, this clone was seen a few times. The chain recombines TRBV6-5 with TRBJ2-5; 13 bases agree with TRBD2. This CDR3 contains 15 residues. With 6 bases clipped from V and 5 bases from J, the junction kept 6 bases outside the gene matches. In germline, CDR1 is MNHEY, CDR2 SVGAGI. This CDR3 is CASRRTSGGLETQYF. CDR3 DNA sequence: TGTGCCAGCAGGCGGACTAGCGGGGGCCTGGAGACCCAGTACTTC.

This chain links TRBV27 with TRBJ2-7; D may match TRBD1 or TRBD2 (5 bases each). The ends were cut back, 6 bases at V and 0 bases at J, with 12 bases in the middle. Germline V gene lookup returns CDR1 MNHEY and CDR2 SMNVEV (reference sequence). This CDR3 has 14 residues. The CDR3 region is CASRRGESSYEQYF. CDR3 nucleotide sequence: TGTGCCAGCAGGAGGGGCGAAAGCTCCTACGAGCAGTACTTC.

This chain joins TRBV12-5 and TRBJ1-5, with 10 positions matching TRBD1. Per germline, CDR1 LGHNT and CDR2 FRNRAP. This CDR3 has 20 residues. V trimming: 7 bases; J trimming: 7 bases; junction bases outside the gene matches: 25. The CDR3 loop is CASANRVPIPRQGAGQPQHF. CDR3 in DNA: TGTGCTAGTGCTAATAGAGTCCCTATACCCCGACAGGGGGCGGGGCAGCCCCAGCATTTT.

The chain employs TRBV5-6 and TRBJ1-2, with TRBD1 matching over 7 bases. V dropped 4 bases and J dropped 6; count of bases not matched to a gene: 9. Looked up from germline, CDR1 is SGHDT and CDR2 is YYEEEE. This CDR3 is 14 amino acids long. In DNA form, the CDR3 reads TGTGCCAGCAGCAGATCCGACAGGGTCCATGGCTACACCTTC. The encoded protein is CASSRSDRVHGYTF.

This clone was seen a few times. V usage is TRBV28 and J usage is TRBJ1-2; D uncertain. Trimming took off 4 bases at V and 1 base at J, with 13 bases between the two ends. The CDR3 has 15 residues. Germline V gene lookup returns CDR1 MDHEN and CDR2 SYDVKM. The CDR3, as DNA: TGTGCCAGCAGTTCCCCTCGAGGTATTAACTATGGCTACACCTTC. Protein: CASSSPRGINYGYTF.

This chain joins TRBV12-5 and TRBJ2-7, with D possibly TRBD2 on 5 matching bases. In germline, CDR1 is LGHNT, CDR2 FRNRAP. The CDR3 is 14 residues long. V was cut by 1 base and J by 5 bases, with 12 bases left in between. CDR3 nucleotide sequence: TGTGCTAGTGGTTTGGGACACGACGGGGACGAGCAGTACTTC. The encoded protein is CASGLGHDGDEQYF. Based on the CDR3 plus reference TRBV12-5 and TRBJ2-7, the full variable domain is DARVTQTPRHKVTEMGQEVTMRCQPILGHNTVFWYRQTMMQGLELLAYFRNRAPLDDSGMPKDRFSAEMPDATLATLKIQPSEPRDSAVYFCASGLGHDGDEQYFGPGTRLTVT.

To note about this clone: Sequence at one end of the junction differs from germline and may be a read error. This chain connects TRBV10-2 to TRBJ1-2; the D gene is possibly TRBD1 (6 bases). Germline V gene data show CDR1 as WSHSY and CDR2 as SAAADI. The CDR3 has 15 residues. The CDR3 loop reads CASSALGQGYDGYTF. CDR3 sequence (DNA): TGTGCCAGCAGTGCCCTGGGACAAGGGTACGATGGCTACACCTTC.

The chain is built from TRBV5-1 and TRBJ2-7; D remains ambiguous. Trimming left V 0 bases short and J 0 bases short, with 10 bases between. Germline V CDR1 and CDR2: SGHRS, YFSETQ. The CDR3 sequence is 15 residues long. The DNA for the CDR3 is TGCGCCAGCAGCTTGGGACATCCCGGCTCCTACGAGCAGTACTTC. It yields the protein CASSLGHPGSYEQYF.

This chain links TRBV10-3 with TRBJ2-2, with D unclear. The CDR3 has 12 amino acids. Germline V lookup: CDR1 ENHRY, CDR2 SYGVKD. Trimming cost V 2 bases and J 2 bases, with 0 bases left between them. The DNA of the CDR3 is TGTGCCATCAGTGAGAACACCGGGGAGCTGTTTTTT. It encodes CAISENTGELFF.

Only a few counts were recorded for this clone. The chain carries TRBV19 and TRBJ2-4, with D perhaps being TRBD1 or TRBD2 (6 bases each). The ends were cut back, 7 bases at V and 6 bases at J, with 13 bases in the middle. Germline CDR1 reads LNHDA; CDR2 reads SQIVND (reference sequence). The CDR3 is 13 residues long. DNA for the CDR3: TGTGCCAGTAACCAAGGGGGGAGAAACATTCAGTACTTC. Translating it yields CASNQGGRNIQYF.

The chain combines TRBV19 with TRBJ1-3, with TRBD1 matching over 8 bases. CDR3 length equals 15 residues. CDR1 and CDR2 (germline): LNHDA, SQIVND (reference sequence). The trim removed 3 bases at V and 5 bases at J, leaving 6 bases unmatched. The CDR3 sequence is CASSIGQGGRNTIYF. The CDR3 DNA is TGTGCCAGTAGTATCGGACAGGGAGGACGAAACACCATATATTTT.

The chain is built from TRBV9 and TRBJ2-5; TRBD2 aligns across 13 bases. The germline CDR1 and CDR2 sequences are SGDLS and YYNGEE. V shed 0 bases and J 2 bases; nucleotides not matched to a gene: 1. This CDR3 region has 16 residues. The CDR3 DNA sequence: TGTGCCAGCAGCGTAGGGACTAGCGGGGGACAAGAGACCCAGTACTTC. It yields the protein CASSVGTSGGQETQYF.

The J gene is TRBJ2-2, the V gene TRBV5-1; the D gene could be TRBD1 or TRBD2 (5 bases each). The CDR3 has 14 amino acids. The germline V and J ends were trimmed by 3 bases and 8 bases, with 14 bases remaining between them. The germline V gene has CDR1 SGHRS and CDR2 YFSETQ. The chain's CDR3 is CASSSSEAGGELFF. As DNA, the CDR3 is TGCGCCAGCAGCTCCTCGGAGGCAGGGGGGGAGCTGTTTTTT.

This clone was found a few times. The CDR3 nucleotides are TGTGCCAGCTCACCTGCCGTCGGAGGGACCTACGAGCAGTACTTC. As protein: CASSPAVGGTYEQYF. This chain uses TRBV18 with TRBJ2-7, with D possibly matching TRBD2 (6 bases). The V end was cut by 3 bases, the J end by 2 bases, with 14 bases between. Germline CDR1 KGHSH, CDR2 LQKENI. The CDR3 is 15 amino acids.

The V and J genes are TRBV9 and TRBJ2-3, with TRBD2 as a possible D gene (5 bases). The CDR3 runs 15 residues. Deletions cut 0 bases from V and 1 base from J, with 9 bases between. Germline V gene sequence: CDR1 SGDLS, CDR2 YYNGEE. Written as DNA, the CDR3 is TGTGCCAGCAGCGTAGCAGCCGGGGGCACAGATACGCAGTATTTT. Translation: CASSVAAGGTDTQYF.